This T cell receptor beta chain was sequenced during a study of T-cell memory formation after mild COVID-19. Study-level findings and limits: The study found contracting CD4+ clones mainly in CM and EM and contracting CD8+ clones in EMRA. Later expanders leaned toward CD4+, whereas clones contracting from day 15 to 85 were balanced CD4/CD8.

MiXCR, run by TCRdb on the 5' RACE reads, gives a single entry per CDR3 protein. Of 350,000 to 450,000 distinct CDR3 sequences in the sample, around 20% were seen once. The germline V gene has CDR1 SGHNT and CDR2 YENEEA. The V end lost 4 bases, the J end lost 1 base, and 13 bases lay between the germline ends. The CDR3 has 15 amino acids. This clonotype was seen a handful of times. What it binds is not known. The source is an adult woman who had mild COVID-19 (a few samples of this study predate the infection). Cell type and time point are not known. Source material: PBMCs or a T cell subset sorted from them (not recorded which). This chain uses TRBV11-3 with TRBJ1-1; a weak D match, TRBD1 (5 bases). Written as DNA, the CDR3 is TGTGCCAGCAGCTACTATGGGGGGGGGAACACTGAAGCTTTCTTT. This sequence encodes CASSYYGGGNTEAFF.